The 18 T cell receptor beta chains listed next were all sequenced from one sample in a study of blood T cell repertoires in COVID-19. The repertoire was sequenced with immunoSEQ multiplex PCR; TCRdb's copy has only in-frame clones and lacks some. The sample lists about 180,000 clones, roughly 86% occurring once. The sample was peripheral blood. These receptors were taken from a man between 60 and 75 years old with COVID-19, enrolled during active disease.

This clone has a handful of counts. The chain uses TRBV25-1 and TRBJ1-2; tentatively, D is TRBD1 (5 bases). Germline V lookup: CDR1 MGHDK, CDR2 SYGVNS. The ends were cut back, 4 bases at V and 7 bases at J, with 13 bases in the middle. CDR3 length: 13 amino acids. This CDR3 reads CASSGQGTGGYTF. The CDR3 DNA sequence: TGTGCCAGCAGTGGGCAGGGTACCGGTGGCTACACCTTC.

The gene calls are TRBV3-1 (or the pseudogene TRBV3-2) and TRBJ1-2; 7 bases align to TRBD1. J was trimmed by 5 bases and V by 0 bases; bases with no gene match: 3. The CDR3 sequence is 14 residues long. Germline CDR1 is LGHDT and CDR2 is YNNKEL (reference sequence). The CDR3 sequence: CASSQETGPYGYTF. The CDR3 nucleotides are TGTGCCAGCAGCCAAGAGACAGGGCCGTATGGCTACACCTTC.

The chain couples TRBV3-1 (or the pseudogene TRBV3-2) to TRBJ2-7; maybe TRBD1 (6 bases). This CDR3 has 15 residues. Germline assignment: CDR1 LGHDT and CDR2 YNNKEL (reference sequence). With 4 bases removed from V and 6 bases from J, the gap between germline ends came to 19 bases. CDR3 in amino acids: CASSPPRGESSEQYF. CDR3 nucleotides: TGTGCCAGCAGCCCCCCCAGGGGCGAGTCTAGCGAGCAGTACTTC.

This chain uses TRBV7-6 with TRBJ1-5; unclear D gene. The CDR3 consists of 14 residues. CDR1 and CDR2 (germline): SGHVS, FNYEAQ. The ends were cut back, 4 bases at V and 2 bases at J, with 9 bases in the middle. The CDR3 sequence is CASSSVGGNQPQHF. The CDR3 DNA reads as TGTGCCAGCAGCTCCGTTGGAGGCAATCAGCCCCAGCATTTT.

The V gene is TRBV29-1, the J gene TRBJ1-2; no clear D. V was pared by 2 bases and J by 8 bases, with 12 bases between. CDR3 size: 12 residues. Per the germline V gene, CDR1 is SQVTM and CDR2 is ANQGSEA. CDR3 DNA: TGCAGCGTTGAAAACGGGGATGACGGCTACACCTTC. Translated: CSVENGDDGYTF.

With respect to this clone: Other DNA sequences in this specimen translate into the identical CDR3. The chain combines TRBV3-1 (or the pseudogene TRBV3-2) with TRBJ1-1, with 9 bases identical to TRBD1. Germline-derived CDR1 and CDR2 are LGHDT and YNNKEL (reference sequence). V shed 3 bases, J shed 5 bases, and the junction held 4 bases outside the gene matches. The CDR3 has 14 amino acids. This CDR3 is CASSHGQGSTEAFF. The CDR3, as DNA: TGTGCCAGCAGCCACGGACAGGGGTCTACTGAAGCTTTCTTT.

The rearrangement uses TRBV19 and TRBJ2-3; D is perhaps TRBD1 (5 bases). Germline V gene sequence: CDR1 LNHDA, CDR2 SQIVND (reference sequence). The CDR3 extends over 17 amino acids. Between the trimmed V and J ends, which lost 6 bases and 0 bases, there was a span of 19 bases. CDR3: CASSPGIGAGSTDTQYF. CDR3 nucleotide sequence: TGTGCCAGTAGCCCTGGAATAGGGGCAGGGAGCACAGATACGCAGTATTTT.

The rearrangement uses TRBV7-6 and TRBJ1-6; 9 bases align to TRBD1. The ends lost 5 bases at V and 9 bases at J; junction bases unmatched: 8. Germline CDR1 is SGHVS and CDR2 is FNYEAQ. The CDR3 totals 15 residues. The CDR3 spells CASSISGTGLSPLHF. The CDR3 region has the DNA TGTGCCAGCAGCATTTCCGGGACAGGGCTTTCACCCCTCCACTTT.

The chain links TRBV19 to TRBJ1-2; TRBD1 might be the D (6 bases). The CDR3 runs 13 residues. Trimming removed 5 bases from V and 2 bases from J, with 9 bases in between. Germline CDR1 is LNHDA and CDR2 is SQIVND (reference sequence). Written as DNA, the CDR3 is TGTGCCAGTAGTTTACAGGGAAACTATGGCTACACCTTC. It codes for CASSLQGNYGYTF.

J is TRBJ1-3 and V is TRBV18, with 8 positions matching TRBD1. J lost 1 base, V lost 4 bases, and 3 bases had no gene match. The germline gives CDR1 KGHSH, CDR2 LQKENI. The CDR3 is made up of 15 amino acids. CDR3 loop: CASSLQGASGNTIYF. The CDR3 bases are TGTGCCAGCTCACTCCAGGGGGCTTCTGGAAACACCATATATTTT. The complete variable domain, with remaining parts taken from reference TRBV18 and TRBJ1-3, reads NAGVMQNPRHLVRRRGQEARLRCSPMKGHSHVYWYRQLPEEGLKFMVYLQKENIIDESGMPKERFSAEFPKEGPSILRIQQVVRGDSAAYFCASSLQGASGNTIYFGEGSWLTVV.

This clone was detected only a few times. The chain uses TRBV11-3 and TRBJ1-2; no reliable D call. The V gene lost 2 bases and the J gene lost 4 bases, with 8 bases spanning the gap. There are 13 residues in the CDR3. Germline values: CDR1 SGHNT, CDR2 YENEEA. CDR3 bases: TGTGCCAGCAGCTTACGTAGATCCTATGGCTACACCTTC. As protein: CASSLRRSYGYTF. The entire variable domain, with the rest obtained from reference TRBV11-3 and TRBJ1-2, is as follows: EAGVVQSPRYKIIEKKQPVAFWCNPISGHNTLYWYLQNLGQGPELLIRYENEEAVDDSQLPKDRFSAERLKGVDSTLKIQPAELGDSAVYLCASSLRRSYGYTFGSGTRLTVV.

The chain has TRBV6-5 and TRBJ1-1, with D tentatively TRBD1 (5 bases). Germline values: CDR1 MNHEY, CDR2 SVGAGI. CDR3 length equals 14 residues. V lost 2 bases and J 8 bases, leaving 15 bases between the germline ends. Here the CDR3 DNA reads TGTGCCAGCAGTTACACGCCTCGGAGGGACGAAGCTTTCTTT. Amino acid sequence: CASSYTPRRDEAFF.

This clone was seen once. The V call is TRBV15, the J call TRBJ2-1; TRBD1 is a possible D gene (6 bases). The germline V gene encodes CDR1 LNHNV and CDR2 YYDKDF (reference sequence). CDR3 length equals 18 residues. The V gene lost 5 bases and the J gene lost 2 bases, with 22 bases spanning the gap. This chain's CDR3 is CATSGDPRRGSTYNEQFF. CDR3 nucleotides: TGTGCCACCAGCGGCGACCCCCGCAGGGGAAGTACCTACAATGAGCAGTTCTTC. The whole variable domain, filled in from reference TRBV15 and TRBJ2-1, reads DAMVIQNPRYQVTQFGKPVTLSCSQTLNHNVMYWYQQKSSQAPKLLFHYYDKDFNNEADTPDNFQSRRPNTSFCFLDIRSPGLGDTAMYLCATSGDPRRGSTYNEQFFGPGTRLTVL.

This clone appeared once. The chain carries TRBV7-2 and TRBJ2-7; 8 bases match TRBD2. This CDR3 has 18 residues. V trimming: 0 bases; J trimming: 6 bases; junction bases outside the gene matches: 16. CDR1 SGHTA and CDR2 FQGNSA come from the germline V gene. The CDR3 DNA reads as TGTGCCAGCAGCTTAGCGGGGGGTAGCGGGGCCCCATCGCGCGAGCAGTACTTC. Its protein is CASSLAGGSGAPSREQYF.

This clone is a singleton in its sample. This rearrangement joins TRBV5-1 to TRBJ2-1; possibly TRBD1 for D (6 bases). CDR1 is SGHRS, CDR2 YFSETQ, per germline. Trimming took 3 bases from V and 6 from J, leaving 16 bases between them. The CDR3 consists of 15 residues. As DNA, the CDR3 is TGCGCCAGCAGCTGGTCCCAGGGGATATTCAATGAGCAGTTCTTC. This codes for CASSWSQGIFNEQFF.

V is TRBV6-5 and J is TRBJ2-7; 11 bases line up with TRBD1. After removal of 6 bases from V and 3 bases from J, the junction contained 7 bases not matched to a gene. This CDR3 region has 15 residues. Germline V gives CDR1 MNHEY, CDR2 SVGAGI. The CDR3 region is CASSPPGTGGYEQYF. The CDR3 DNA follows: TGTGCCAGCAGCCCCCCCGGGACAGGGGGCTACGAGCAGTACTTC.

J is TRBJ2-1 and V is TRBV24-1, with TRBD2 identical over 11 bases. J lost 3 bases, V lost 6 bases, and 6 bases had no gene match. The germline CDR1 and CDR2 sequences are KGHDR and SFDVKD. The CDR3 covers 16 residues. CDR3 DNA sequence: TGTGCCACCAGTACAGCCGGGACTAGCGGCTACAATGAGCAGTTCTTC. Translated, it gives CATSTAGTSGYNEQFF.

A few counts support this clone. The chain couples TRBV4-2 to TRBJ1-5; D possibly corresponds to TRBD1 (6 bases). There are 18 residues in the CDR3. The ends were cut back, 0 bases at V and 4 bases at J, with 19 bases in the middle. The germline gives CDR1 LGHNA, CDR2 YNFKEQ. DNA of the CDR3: TGTGCCAGCAGCCAAGAAGGGAACAGGGTAGGCTTTAATCAGCCCCAGCATTTT. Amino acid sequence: CASSQEGNRVGFNQPQHF.